These 19 T cell receptor beta chains were sequenced from one sample in a study of identical twins. TCRdb reprocessed the 5' RACE reads with MiXCR, giving one entry per CDR3 protein. This table has 1.5 million to 2 million distinct CDR3 sequences, around 33% appearing once. The sequenced material came from cord blood. The receptors were gathered from a newborn girl in good health.

The chain is built from TRBV29-1 and TRBJ2-3; D may be TRBD2 (6 bases). This CDR3 region has 18 residues. V lost 4 bases and J lost 1, with 24 bases in between. Germline loops: CDR1 SQVTM, CDR2 ANQGSEA. This chain's CDR3 is CSVGAGGRGPLRTDTQYF. The CDR3 region has the DNA TGCAGCGTTGGTGCGGGCGGGCGGGGCCCCCTTCGCACAGATACGCAGTATTTT.

The chain joins TRBV2 to TRBJ1-5; TRBD1 matches 7 bases. From germline, CDR1 is SNHLY and CDR2 FYNNEI. The CDR3 covers 14 residues. V trimming: 7 bases; J trimming: 2 bases; junction bases outside the gene matches: 5. CDR3 in amino acids: CASNLDRGNQPQHF. DNA for the CDR3: TGTGCCAGCAATCTTGACAGGGGCAATCAGCCCCAGCATTTT.

J is TRBJ2-1 and V is TRBV9, with 14 positions matching TRBD2. Losses at the gene ends were 0 bases for V and 7 bases for J; bases not matched to a gene: 6. The CDR3 runs 17 residues. From germline, CDR1 is SGDLS and CDR2 YYNGEE. The CDR3 nucleotides are TGTGCCAGCAGCGTAGGGACTAGCGGGGGGCCAGTAAATGAGCAGTTCTTC. It yields the protein CASSVGTSGGPVNEQFF.

This clonotype was counted ten times or more. The V call is TRBV12-3 or TRBV12-4, the J call TRBJ1-4; tentative D call: TRBD1 (5 bases). CDR3 length: 13 amino acids. Trimming cost V 6 bases and J 4 bases, with 9 bases left between them. CDR3 loop: CASSRDLNEKLFF. DNA for the CDR3: TGTGCCAGCAGCAGGGACCTTAATGAAAAACTGTTTTTT.

Many counts were recorded for this clonotype. The gene calls are TRBV2 and TRBJ2-3; 8 nucleotides align to TRBD2. V shed 8 bases and J 0 bases; nucleotides not matched to a gene: 4. This CDR3 comprises 14 residues. CDR1 is SNHLY, CDR2 FYNNEI, per germline. CDR3 amino acids: CASVQRESTDTQYF. CDR3 bases: TGTGCCAGCGTCCAGCGGGAGAGCACAGATACGCAGTATTTT.

V usage is TRBV2 and J usage is TRBJ2-1; 11 nucleotides agree with TRBD2. Per germline, CDR1 SNHLY and CDR2 FYNNEI. Trimming at V came to 11 bases and at J to 2 bases, leaving 14 bases not matched to a gene. CDR3 length: 17 amino acids. Here the CDR3 DNA reads TGTGCCGGTACTAGCGGGGGCCGTCGTGGACCCTACAATGAGCAGTTCTTC. It is translated as CAGTSGGRRGPYNEQFF.

This clonotype was counted once. Mismatch with germline at one junction end may stem from a read error. The J gene is TRBJ2-4, the V gene TRBV12-3 or TRBV12-4; a weak D match, TRBD2 (5 bases). The assigned J gene may be wrong: the sequence end matches TRBJ2-7 better. This CDR3 region has 13 residues. The chain's CDR3 is CASRGLASHEQYF. The DNA for the CDR3 is TGTGCCAGCAGGGGTCTAGCCTCCCACGAGCAGTACTTC.

A note on this clonotype: A much larger clone differs by one base, so this may be a read error. The chain recombines TRBV20-1 with TRBJ2-7; unclear D gene. The CDR3 consists of 14 residues. Germline CDR1 DFQATT, CDR2 SNEGSKA (reference sequence). The CDR3 sequence: CSARRQFLLGERYF. CDR3 DNA sequence: TGCAGTGCTAGAAGGCAGTTCTTGTTGGGCGAGCGGTACTTC.

This sequence joins TRBV5-1 and TRBJ2-3, with 8 positions matching TRBD2. Germline values: CDR1 SGHRS, CDR2 YFSETQ. The CDR3 is 17 amino acids. V gave up 4 bases and J gave up 2 bases; unmatched junction bases: 12. CDR3 DNA: TGCGCCAGCAGCCCTAGGACCCTAGCGGGTTTCACAGATACGCAGTATTTT. It specifies CASSPRTLAGFTDTQYF.

This clonotype turned up a few times. V gene TRBV20-1 combines with J gene TRBJ2-1, with 9 nucleotides matching TRBD1. The CDR3 is 13 amino acids. Germline assignment: CDR1 DFQATT and CDR2 SNEGSKA (reference sequence). The trim removed 5 bases at V and 8 bases at J, leaving 7 bases unmatched. CDR3 sequence reads: CSAPDRGPHEQFF. For the CDR3, the DNA is TGCAGTGCTCCGGACAGGGGCCCACATGAGCAGTTCTTC.

The chain carries TRBV28 and TRBJ2-6; D may be TRBD2 (6 bases). CDR3 length: 15 amino acids. Germline CDR1 and CDR2: MDHEN and SYDVKM. Trimming took off 7 bases at V and 0 bases at J, with 10 bases between the two ends. CDR3 DNA sequence: TGTGCCAGCACAATCGGGAGCTCTGGGGCCAACGTCCTGACTTTC. Residues: CASTIGSSGANVLTF.

This clonotype was seen a handful of times. The rearrangement uses TRBV7-9 and TRBJ1-2; no definite D call. V lost 4 bases to trimming and J lost 8 bases, with 8 bases between them. CDR1 and CDR2 (germline): SEHNR, FQNEAQ (reference sequence). This CDR3 is 11 amino acids long. CDR3 bases: TGTGCCAGCAGCTCCGTTGGGGGCTACACCTTC. This translates into CASSSVGGYTF.

V gene TRBV11-2 combines with J gene TRBJ2-3, with a weak D call TRBD2 (6 bases). Trimming took 1 base from V and 3 from J, leaving 14 bases between them. Germline CDR1 is SGHAT and CDR2 is FQNNGV. The CDR3 is 16 residues long. The CDR3, as DNA: TGTGCCAGCAGCTTAGTCGGCAGGGAGGTAACAGATACGCAGTATTTT. This gives the protein CASSLVGREVTDTQYF.

CDR3 DNA sequence: TGTGCCAGCAGTTACGATCGTCCGGGTTTGAACACCGGGGAGCTGTTTTTT. Protein sequence: CASSYDRPGLNTGELFF. The V gene is TRBV6-2 or TRBV6-3, the J gene TRBJ2-2; D is undetermined. The CDR3 runs to 17 residues. Germline assignment: CDR1 MNHEY and CDR2 SVGEGT. Trimming removed 2 bases at V and 1 base at J, with 14 bases between.

This clonotype has more than one count but fewer than ten. V usage is TRBV20-1 and J usage is TRBJ2-3; D is perhaps TRBD1 (6 bases). V lost 6 bases and J lost 0, with 22 bases in between. CDR1 and CDR2 (germline): DFQATT, SNEGSKA (reference sequence). CDR3 size: 17 residues. The CDR3 DNA follows: TGCAGTGCGGGGTCAGGGGAGAGTGGGGCTAGCACAGATACGCAGTATTTT. Translation gives CSAGSGESGASTDTQYF.

The chain is built from TRBV20-1 and TRBJ2-1; TRBD2 aligns across 7 bases. The J call is uncertain, as TRBJ2-7 better fits the DNA end. The CDR3 is 15 amino acids. Germline V CDR1 and CDR2: DFQATT, SNEGSKA (reference sequence). This chain's CDR3 is CSARYRDYPYNEQYF. CDR3 nucleotide sequence: TGCAGTGCTAGATACCGGGACTACCCCTACAATGAGCAGTACTTC.

This clonotype was found a few times. V and J are TRBV4-1 and TRBJ2-7; D possibly corresponds to TRBD1 (5 bases). The CDR3 length is 14 residues. Trimming took 3 bases from V and 6 from J, leaving 15 bases between them. The germline CDR1 and CDR2 sequences are MGHRA and YSYEKL. In nucleotides, the CDR3 is TGCGCCAGCAGCCAGCCGATCCAGGGTTCCGAGCAGTACTTC. This encodes CASSQPIQGSEQYF.

CDR3 bases: TGCAGCGTTTCGAGGCCGCACACTGAAGCTTTCTTT. It codes for CSVSRPHTEAFF. V gene TRBV29-1 combines with J gene TRBJ1-1, with D uncertain. This CDR3 has 12 residues. V dropped 5 bases and J dropped 3 bases, with 10 bases sitting between them. Germline CDR1 reads SQVTM; CDR2 reads ANQGSEA.

The gene calls are TRBV29-1 and TRBJ2-7; a weak D match, TRBD1 (6 bases). Looked up from germline, CDR1 is SQVTM and CDR2 is ANQGSEA. The ends were cut back, 6 bases at V and 1 base at J, with 19 bases in the middle. The CDR3 has 15 residues. Here the CDR3 reads CSVQKTGQASYEQYF. Here the CDR3 DNA reads TGCAGCGTCCAGAAAACAGGGCAGGCTTCCTACGAGCAGTACTTC.